Reported below is one T cell receptor (beta chain). The CDR3 totals 18 residues. From germline, CDR1 is MNHNS and CDR2 SASEGT. The V and J ends lost 5 bases and 0 bases, in that order; junction bases with no gene match: 10. The data are from a study of Graves' ophthalmopathy and Graves' hyperthyroidism. Looking at the study overall: Specimen type is peripheral blood, obtained at initial diagnosis before any treatment.

Researchers took RNA transcripts and amplified TCR beta CDR3 regions from them. The library came from an HTBI-primed first-round RT-PCR and a second-round multiplex PCR. TCRdb itself ran the multiplex PCR reads through MiXCR, one entry per CDR3 protein. The repertoire includes more than 550,000 distinct CDR3 sequences, about 38% of them detected once, and about 3.3% sits in the top ten. Sequenced sample: peripheral blood. The rearrangement links TRBV6-1 to TRBJ1-4; 9 nucleotides line up with TRBD1. The clonotype originates from an adult man with Graves' ophthalmopathy. The CDR3 is CASSYFRDRDSTNEKLFF. The CDR3 DNA reads as TGTGCCAGCAGTTACTTCCGGGACAGGGATTCAACTAATGAAAAACTGTTTTTT.